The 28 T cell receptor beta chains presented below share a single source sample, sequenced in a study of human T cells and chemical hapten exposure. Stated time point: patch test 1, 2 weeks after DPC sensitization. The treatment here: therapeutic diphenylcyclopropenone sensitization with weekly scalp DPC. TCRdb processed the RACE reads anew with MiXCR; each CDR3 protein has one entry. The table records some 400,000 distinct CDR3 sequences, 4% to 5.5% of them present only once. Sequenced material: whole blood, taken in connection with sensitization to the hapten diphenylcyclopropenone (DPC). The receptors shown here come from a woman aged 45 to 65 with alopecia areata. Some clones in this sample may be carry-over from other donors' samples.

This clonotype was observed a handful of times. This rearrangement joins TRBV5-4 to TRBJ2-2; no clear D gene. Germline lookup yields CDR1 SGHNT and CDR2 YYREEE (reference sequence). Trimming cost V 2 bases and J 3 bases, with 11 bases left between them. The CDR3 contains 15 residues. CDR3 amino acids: CASSFTLTDTGELFF. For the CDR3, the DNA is TGTGCCAGCAGCTTCACACTGACTGACACCGGGGAGCTGTTTTTT. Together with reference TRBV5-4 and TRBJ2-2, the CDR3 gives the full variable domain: ETGVTQSPTHLIKTRGQQVTLRCSSQSGHNTVSWYQQALGQGPQFIFQYYREEENGRGNFPPRFSGLQFPNYSSELNVNALELDDSALYLCASSFTLTDTGELFFGEGSRLTVL.

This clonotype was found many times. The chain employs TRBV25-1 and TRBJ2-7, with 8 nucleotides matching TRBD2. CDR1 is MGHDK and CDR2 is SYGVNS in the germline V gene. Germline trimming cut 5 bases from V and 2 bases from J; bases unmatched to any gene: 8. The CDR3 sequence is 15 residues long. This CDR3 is CASSTFSGTPYEQYF. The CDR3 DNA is TGTGCCAGCAGTACTTTTAGCGGGACCCCCTACGAGCAGTACTTC.

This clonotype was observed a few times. The CDR3 sequence is CSVVPDPGRNTEAFF. The CDR3 DNA sequence: TGCAGCGTTGTTCCCGACCCAGGGCGCAACACTGAAGCTTTCTTT. This sequence joins TRBV29-1 and TRBJ1-1; tentative D call: TRBD1 (5 bases). In germline, CDR1 is SQVTM, CDR2 ANQGSEA. V was cut by 4 bases and J by 2 bases, with 17 bases left in between. The CDR3 length is 15 residues.

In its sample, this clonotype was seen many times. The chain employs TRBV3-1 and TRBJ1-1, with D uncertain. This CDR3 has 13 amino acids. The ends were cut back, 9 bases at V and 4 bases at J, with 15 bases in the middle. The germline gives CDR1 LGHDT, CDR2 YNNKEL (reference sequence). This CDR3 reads CASAYKGATEAFF. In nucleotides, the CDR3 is TGTGCCAGTGCTTACAAGGGAGCCACTGAAGCTTTCTTT.

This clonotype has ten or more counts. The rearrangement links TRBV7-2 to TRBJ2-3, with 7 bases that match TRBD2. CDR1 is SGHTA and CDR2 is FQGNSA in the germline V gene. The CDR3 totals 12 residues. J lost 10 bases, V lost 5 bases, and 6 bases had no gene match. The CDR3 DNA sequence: TGTGCCAGCAGCCCCGGACTAGGGGCGCAGTATTTT. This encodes CASSPGLGAQYF.

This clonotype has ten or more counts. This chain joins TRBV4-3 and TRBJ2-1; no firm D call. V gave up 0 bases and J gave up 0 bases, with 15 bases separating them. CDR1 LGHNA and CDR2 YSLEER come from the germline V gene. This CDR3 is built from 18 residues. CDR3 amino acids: CASSQDPNPSSSYNEQFF. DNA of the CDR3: TGCGCCAGCAGCCAAGATCCGAATCCCTCTAGCTCCTACAATGAGCAGTTCTTC.

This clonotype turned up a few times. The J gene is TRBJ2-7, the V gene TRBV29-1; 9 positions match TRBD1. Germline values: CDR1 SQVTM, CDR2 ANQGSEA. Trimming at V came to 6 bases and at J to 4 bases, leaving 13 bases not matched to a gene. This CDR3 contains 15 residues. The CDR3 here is CSVLDLGQGLYEQYF. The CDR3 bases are TGCAGCGTCCTAGATCTGGGACAGGGTTTGTACGAGCAGTACTTC.

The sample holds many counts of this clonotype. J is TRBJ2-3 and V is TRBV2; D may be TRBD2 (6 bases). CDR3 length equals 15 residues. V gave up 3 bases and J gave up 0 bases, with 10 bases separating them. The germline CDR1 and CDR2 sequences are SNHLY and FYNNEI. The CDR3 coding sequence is TGTGCCAGCAGTGAGGGAGGAACTAGCACAGATACGCAGTATTTT. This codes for CASSEGGTSTDTQYF. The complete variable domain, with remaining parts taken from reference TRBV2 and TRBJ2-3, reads EPEVTQTPSHQVTQMGQEVILRCVPISNHLYFYWYRQILGQKVEFLVSFYNNEISEKSEIFDDQFSVERPDGSNFTLKIRSTKLEDSAMYFCASSEGGTSTDTQYFGPGTRLTVL.

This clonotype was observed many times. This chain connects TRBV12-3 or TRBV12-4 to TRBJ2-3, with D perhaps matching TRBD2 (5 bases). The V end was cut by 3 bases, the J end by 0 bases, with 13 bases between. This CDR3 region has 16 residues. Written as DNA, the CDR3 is TGTGCCAGCAGTTTCCGGAGCGGAGGTAGCACAGATACGCAGTATTTT. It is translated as CASSFRSGGSTDTQYF.

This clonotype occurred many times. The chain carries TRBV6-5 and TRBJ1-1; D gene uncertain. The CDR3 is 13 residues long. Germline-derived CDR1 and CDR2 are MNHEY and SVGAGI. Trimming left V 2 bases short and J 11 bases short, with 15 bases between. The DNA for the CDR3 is TGTGCCAGCAGTTACCGGCCGCTCAAAGGGGCTTTCTTT. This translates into CASSYRPLKGAFF.

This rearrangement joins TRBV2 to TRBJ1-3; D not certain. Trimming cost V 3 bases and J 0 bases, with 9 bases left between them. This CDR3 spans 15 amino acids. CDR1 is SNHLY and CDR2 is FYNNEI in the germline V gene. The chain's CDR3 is CASSENSLSGNTIYF. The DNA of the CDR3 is TGTGCCAGCAGTGAGAACTCACTCTCTGGAAACACCATATATTTT.

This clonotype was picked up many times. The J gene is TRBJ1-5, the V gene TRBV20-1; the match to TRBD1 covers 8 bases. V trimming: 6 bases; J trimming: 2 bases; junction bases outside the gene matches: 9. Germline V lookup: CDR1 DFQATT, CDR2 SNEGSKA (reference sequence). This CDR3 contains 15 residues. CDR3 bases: TGCAGTGCGCCGATAGAGGGACAGGGCAATCAGCCCCAGCATTTT. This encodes CSAPIEGQGNQPQHF.

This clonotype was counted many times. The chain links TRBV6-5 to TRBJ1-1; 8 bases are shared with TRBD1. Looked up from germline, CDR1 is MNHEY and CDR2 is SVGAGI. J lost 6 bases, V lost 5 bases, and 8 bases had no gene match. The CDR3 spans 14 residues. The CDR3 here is CASSAGGAAAEAFF. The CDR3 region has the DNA TGTGCCAGCAGTGCAGGGGGCGCGGCCGCTGAAGCTTTCTTT.

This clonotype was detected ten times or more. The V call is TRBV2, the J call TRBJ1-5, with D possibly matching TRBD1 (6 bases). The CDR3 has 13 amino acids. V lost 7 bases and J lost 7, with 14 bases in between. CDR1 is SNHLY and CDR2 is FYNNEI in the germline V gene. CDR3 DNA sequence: TGTGCCAGCACCCGGGACATGAAACAGCCCCAGCATTTT. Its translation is CASTRDMKQPQHF.

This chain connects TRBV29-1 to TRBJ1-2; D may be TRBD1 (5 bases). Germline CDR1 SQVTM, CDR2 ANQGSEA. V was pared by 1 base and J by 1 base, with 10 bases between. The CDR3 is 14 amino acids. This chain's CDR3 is CSVEGQRVNYGYTF. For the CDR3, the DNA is TGCAGCGTTGAAGGACAGAGGGTTAACTATGGCTACACCTTC. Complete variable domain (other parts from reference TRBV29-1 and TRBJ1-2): SAVISQKPSRDICQRGTSLTIQCQVDSQVTMMFWYRQQPGQSLTLIATANQGSEATYESGFVIDKFPISRPNLTFSTLTVSNMSPEDSSIYLCSVEGQRVNYGYTFGSGTRLTVV.

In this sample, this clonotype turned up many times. For the CDR3, the DNA is TGTGCCAGCAGCTTTGGGACCTCTAACTATGGCTACACCTTC. As protein: CASSFGTSNYGYTF. The chain couples TRBV5-6 to TRBJ1-2; D is perhaps TRBD1 (5 bases). Trimming stripped 2 bases from V and 0 bases from J, with 8 bases between. The CDR3 runs to 14 residues. Germline V gene lookup returns CDR1 SGHDT and CDR2 YYEEEE. The full variable domain, completed using reference TRBV5-6 and TRBJ1-2, is DAGVTQSPTHLIKTRGQQVTLRCSPKSGHDTVSWYQQALGQGPQFIFQYYEEEERQRGNFPDRFSGHQFPNYSSELNVNALLLGDSALYLCASSFGTSNYGYTFGSGTRLTVV.

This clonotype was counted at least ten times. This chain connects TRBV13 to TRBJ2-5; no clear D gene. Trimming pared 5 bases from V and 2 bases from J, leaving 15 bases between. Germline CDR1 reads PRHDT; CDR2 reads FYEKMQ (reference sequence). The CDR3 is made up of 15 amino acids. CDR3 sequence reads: CASSPGPNPQETQYF. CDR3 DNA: TGTGCCAGCAGCCCCGGTCCCAACCCACAAGAGACCCAGTACTTC.

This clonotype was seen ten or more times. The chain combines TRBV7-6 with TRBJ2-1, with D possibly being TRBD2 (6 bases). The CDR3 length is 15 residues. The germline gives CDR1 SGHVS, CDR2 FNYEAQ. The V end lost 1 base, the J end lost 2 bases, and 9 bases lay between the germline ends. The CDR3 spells CASSLDGGTYNEQFF. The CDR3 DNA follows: TGTGCCAGCAGCTTAGACGGGGGTACCTACAATGAGCAGTTCTTC.

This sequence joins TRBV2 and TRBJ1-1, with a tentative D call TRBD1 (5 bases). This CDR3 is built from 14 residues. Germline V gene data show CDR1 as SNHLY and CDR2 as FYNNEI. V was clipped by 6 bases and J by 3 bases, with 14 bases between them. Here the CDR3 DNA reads TGTGCCAGCAGAAAAGCGGGGGGGGACACTGAAGCTTTCTTT. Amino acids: CASRKAGGDTEAFF.

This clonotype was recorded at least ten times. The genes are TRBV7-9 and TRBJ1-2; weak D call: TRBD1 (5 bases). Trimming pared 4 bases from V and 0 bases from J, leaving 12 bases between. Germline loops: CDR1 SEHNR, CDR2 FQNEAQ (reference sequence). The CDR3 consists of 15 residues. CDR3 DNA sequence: TGTGCCAGCAGCTCCGGACACCCAGCTAACTATGGCTACACCTTC. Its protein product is CASSSGHPANYGYTF.

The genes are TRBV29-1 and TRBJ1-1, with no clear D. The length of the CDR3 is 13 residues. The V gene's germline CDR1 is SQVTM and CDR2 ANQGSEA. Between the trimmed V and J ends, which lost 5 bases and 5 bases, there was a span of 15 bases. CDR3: CSVYDGPGTEAFF. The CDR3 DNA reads TGCAGCGTTTACGACGGTCCGGGAACTGAAGCTTTCTTT.

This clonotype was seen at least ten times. In DNA form, the CDR3 reads TGTGCCTGGAGTAAGAGCTCCTACGAGCAGTACTTC. Translation gives CAWSKSSYEQYF. The rearrangement joins TRBV30 to TRBJ2-7; D ambiguous. The CDR3 loop spans 12 amino acids. Germline loops: CDR1 GTSNPN, CDR2 SVGIG (reference sequence). The V end lost 2 bases, the J end lost 0 bases, and 5 bases lay between the germline ends.

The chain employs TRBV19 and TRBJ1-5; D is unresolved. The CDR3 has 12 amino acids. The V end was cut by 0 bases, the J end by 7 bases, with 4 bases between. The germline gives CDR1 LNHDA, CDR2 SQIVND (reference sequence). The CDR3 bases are TGTGCCAGTAGTATAGATATCCAGCCCCAGCATTTT. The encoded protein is CASSIDIQPQHF.

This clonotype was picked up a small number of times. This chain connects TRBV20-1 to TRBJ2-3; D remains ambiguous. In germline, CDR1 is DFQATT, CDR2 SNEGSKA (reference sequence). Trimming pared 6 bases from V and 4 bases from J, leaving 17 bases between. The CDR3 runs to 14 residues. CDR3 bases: TGCAGTGCCTCGCAGGACCGTCGCCCAGATACGCAGTATTTT. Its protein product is CSASQDRRPDTQYF.

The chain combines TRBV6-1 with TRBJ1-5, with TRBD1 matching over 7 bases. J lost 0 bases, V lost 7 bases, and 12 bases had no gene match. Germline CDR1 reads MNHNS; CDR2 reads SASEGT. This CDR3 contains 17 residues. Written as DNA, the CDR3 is TGTGCCAGCACCCTCAGGGCGACAGGGTATAGCAATCAGCCCCAGCATTTT. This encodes CASTLRATGYSNQPQHF.

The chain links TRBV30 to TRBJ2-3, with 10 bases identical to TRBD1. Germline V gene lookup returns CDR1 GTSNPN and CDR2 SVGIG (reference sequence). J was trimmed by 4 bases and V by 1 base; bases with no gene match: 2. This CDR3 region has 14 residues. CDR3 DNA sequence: TGTGCCTGGAGTGGGGGGACAGGGGCAGATACGCAGTATTTT. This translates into CAWSGGTGADTQYF.

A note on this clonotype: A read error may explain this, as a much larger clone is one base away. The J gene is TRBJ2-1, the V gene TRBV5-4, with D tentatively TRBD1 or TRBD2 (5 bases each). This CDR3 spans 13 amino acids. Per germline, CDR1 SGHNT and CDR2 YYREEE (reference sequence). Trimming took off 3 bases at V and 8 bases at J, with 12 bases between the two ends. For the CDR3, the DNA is TGTGCCAGCAGCTCACAGAGGGGCGATGAGCAGTTCTTC. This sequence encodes CASSSQRGDEQFF.

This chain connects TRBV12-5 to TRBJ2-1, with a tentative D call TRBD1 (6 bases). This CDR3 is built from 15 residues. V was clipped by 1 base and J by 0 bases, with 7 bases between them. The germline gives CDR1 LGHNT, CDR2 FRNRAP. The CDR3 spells CASGLADSSYNEQFF. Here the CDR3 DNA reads TGTGCTAGTGGTTTGGCGGACAGCTCCTACAATGAGCAGTTCTTC.